This T cell receptor (beta chain) was sequenced for a study of cytomegalovirus exposure and HLA in healthy donors. In the case of this clone: Its antigen is unknown.

Study-wide findings and caveats: Cytomegalovirus status was reportedly diagnosed by the classifier with high specificity and sensitivity.

PCR was performed using 60 Vbeta and 13 Jbeta primers. The protocol was immunoSEQ multiplex PCR, while the TCRdb copy is restricted to in-frame clones and leaves out a portion. The sample consists of 95,000 to 100,000 clones, around 83% of them appearing once. CDR3 size: 13 residues. V trimming: 0 bases; J trimming: 11 bases; junction bases outside the gene matches: 5. Germline values: CDR1 SGHDT, CDR2 YYEEEE. This chain links TRBV5-6 with TRBJ2-1; TRBD2 matches 7 bases. The sequenced material came from PBMCs. The clonotype comes from a female donor in good health and CMV-seropositive. CDR3 amino acids: CASSLGLADKQFF. DNA for the CDR3: TGTGCCAGCAGCTTGGGCCTAGCGGATAAGCAGTTCTTC.